The sequence of this TCR beta chain was determined in a study of T-cell memory formation after mild COVID-19. As for the study in general: Largely, TCR clusters stayed within a single donor. Study-level results: A second wave expanding day 15 to 37 was CD4+-biased; contracting clones were balanced. Memory from before infection featured some responding clones, which suggests cross-reactive memory joined.

This clonotype was found a few times. Its target is not known. The authors produced TCR alpha and TCR beta cDNA libraries with sample barcodes and UMIs by 5'RACE using constant-segment primers. One entry per CDR3 protein results from TCRdb running MiXCR on the 5' RACE reads. The repertoire holds roughly 450,000 distinct CDR3 sequences, with 15% to 20% as singletons. Germline V gene lookup returns CDR1 SEHNR and CDR2 FQNEAQ (reference sequence). Trimming shortened V by 0 bases and J by 7 bases, and 9 bases separated the two germline ends. The CDR3 totals 13 residues. The source is an adult woman who had mild COVID-19 (a few samples of this study predate the infection). Cell type and time point are not known. This chain joins TRBV7-9 and TRBJ2-5, with a tentative D call TRBD1 (5 bases). Sequenced input: PBMCs or a T cell subset sorted from them (not recorded which). This chain's CDR3 is CASSLAQAATQYF. CDR3 DNA: TGTGCCAGCAGCTTAGCACAGGCGGCGACCCAGTACTTC.